A selection of T cell receptor beta chains follows, all from one sample in a study of blood T cell repertoires in COVID-19. Assay used: immunoSEQ multiplex PCR; TCRdb lists only in-frame clones, some missing. The repertoire has 10,000 to 15,000 clones, roughly 82% of them found once; the top ten carry around a fifth. Sequencing input: peripheral blood. The receptors shown here come from a human donor in a cohort sampled during active COVID-19. CDR3s include the opening cysteine and the closing phenylalanine or tryptophan. D genes are given only for firm matches. Clone size, where shown, is once, few, many, or a class for clones that have expanded.

j_call clone_size v_call d_call cdr3_length cdr3_nt cdr3_aa
TRBJ1-5 NA TRBV10-2 NA 15 TGCGCCAGCAGTGAGGGGAGTTCCCCAAATCAGCCCCAGCATTTT CASSEGSSPNQPQHF
TRBJ1-4 NA TRBV7-9 TRBD1 16 TGTGCCAGCAGCCGACGGAAACAGGGGGCCGGGGAAAAACTGTTTTTT CASSRRKQGAGEKLFF
TRBJ2-6 NA TRBV18 NA 17 TGTACCAGCTCACCACGGCAGGGCACCTCTGGGGCCAACGTCCTGACTTTC CTSSPRQGTSGANVLTF
TRBJ2-5 NA TRBV4-1 TRBD1 15 TGCGCCAGCAGCCAAGTTCCGACCAGGGGGGAGACCCAGTACTTC CASSQVPTRGETQYF
TRBJ2-2 NA TRBV2 NA 13 TGTGCCAGCAGTGAACAGGGGCCCGGGGAGCTGTTTTTT CASSEQGPGELFF
TRBJ1-1 few TRBV5-1 NA 15 TGCGCCAGCAGCCAACAAATGGGACTTAGCACTGAAGCTTTCTTT CASSQQMGLSTEAFF
TRBJ2-7 NA TRBV9 NA 14 TGTGCCAGCAGCCAACGACAGCTTCCCTACGAGCAGTACTTC CASSQRQLPYEQYF
TRBJ1-2 NA TRBV7-3 NA 13 TGTGCCAGCAGCTTAGGGTTGGAGTATGGCTACACCTTC CASSLGLEYGYTF
TRBJ1-1 NA TRBV5-1 TRBD1 14 TGCGCCAGCAGCTGGGGGACAGGGGGCACTGAAGCTTTCTTT CASSWGTGGTEAFF
TRBJ1-1 NA TRBV10-2 NA 14 TGCGCCAGCAGTGAGTCGACTCGGGAAACTGAAGCTTTCTTT CASSESTRETEAFF
TRBJ2-2 NA TRBV7-6 NA 14 TGTGCCAGCAGCGCAACAGCTGGAACCGGGGAGCTGTTTTTT CASSATAGTGELFF
TRBJ2-3 NA TRBV6-4 TRBD2 15 TGTGCCAGCAGTGACTCAAGCGGGGGGGCAGATACGCAGTATTTT CASSDSSGGADTQYF
TRBJ2-3 NA TRBV28 TRBD2 17 TGTGCCAGCAGTTGGGGGAATATAGCGGGGTTCACAGATACGCAGTATTTT CASSWGNIAGFTDTQYF
TRBJ2-2 NA TRBV18 TRBD2 19 TGTGCCAGCTCACCACCCGCCGTGGCGCGGGGGGGAGTGACCGGGGAGCTGTTTTTT CASSPPAVARGGVTGELFF
TRBJ2-7 NA TRBV28 NA 15 TGTGCCAGCAGTCTCCCGGGACTGGGAGTCTACGAGCAGTACTTC CASSLPGLGVYEQYF
TRBJ2-2 NA TRBV30 TRBD2 16 TGTGCCTGGAGGCATAGCGGGGGGGCGTACACCGGGGAGCTGTTTTTT CAWRHSGGAYTGELFF
TRBJ1-2 NA TRBV19 NA 13 TGTGCCAGTAGTATTCGGGGGTGGTATGGCTACACCTTC CASSIRGWYGYTF
TRBJ1-2 NA TRBV7-2 NA 14 TGTGCCAGCAGCTCCTGGAGGAGGCGAGATGGCTACACCTTC CASSSWRRRDGYTF
TRBJ1-2 NA TRBV28 NA 17 TGTGCCAGCAGTTCCCTGACAGGTACTTGGGGTGGATATGGCTACACCTTC CASSSLTGTWGGYGYTF
TRBJ1-1 NA TRBV6-6 TRBD1 12 TGTGCCAGCGCAACAGGGGGCACTGAAGCTTTCTTT CASATGGTEAFF
TRBJ1-1 NA TRBV7-3 NA 13 TGTGCCAGCAGCCCGACAGGTTCCACTGAAGCTTTCTTT CASSPTGSTEAFF
TRBJ1-2 NA TRBV7-9 NA 15 TGTGCCAGCAGCCGAACCCGACGGAGACACTATGGCTACACCTTC CASSRTRRRHYGYTF
TRBJ2-5 NA TRBV29-1 TRBD1 13 TGCAGCGTTGATTTAGGGGGCAGAGAGACCCAGTACTTC CSVDLGGRETQYF
TRBJ2-1 NA TRBV4-2 TRBD2 17 TGTGCCAGCAGCCGCGGACGAGGTAGCGGGGGGTACAATGAGCAGTTCTTC CASSRGRGSGGYNEQFF
TRBJ1-1 NA TRBV4-1 TRBD1 19 TGCGCCAGCAGCCGGATGACAGGGGGACGATCAAGGGCGAACACTGAAGCTTTCTTT CASSRMTGGRSRANTEAFF
TRBJ2-3 once TRBV28 NA 15 TGTGCCAGCAGCCACCCCGGGGATTACACAGATACGCAGTATTTT CASSHPGDYTDTQYF
TRBJ1-6 NA TRBV7-6 NA 17 TGTGCCAGCAGCGCGGGGAGGGCCCACTCCTATAATTCACCCCTCCACTTT CASSAGRAHSYNSPLHF
TRBJ2-1 once TRBV5-4 NA 14 TGTGCCAGCAGCTTGAAACAGCTCTACAATGAGCAGTTCTTC CASSLKQLYNEQFF
TRBJ2-1 NA TRBV27 TRBD1 16 TGTGCCAGCAGTCATTGGGGACAGGGAGGTTTCAATGAGCAGTTCTTC CASSHWGQGGFNEQFF
TRBJ1-2 NA TRBV6-5 TRBD1 14 TGTGCCAGCAGTTACACCGGACAGGGAGCTGGCTACACCTTC CASSYTGQGAGYTF
TRBJ1-1 NA TRBV7-2 NA 15 TGTGCCAGCAGCTACCTGGAGGGTGGGATCACTGAAGCTTTCTTT CASSYLEGGITEAFF
TRBJ2-4 NA TRBV9 NA 13 TGTGCCAGCAGCGTAGAGGGGGAAAACATTCAGTACTTC CASSVEGENIQYF
TRBJ2-1 once TRBV7-9 NA 17 TGTGCCAGCAGCTCCCCGAATCTAGCTGGCTCTGGCAATGAGCAGTTCTTC CASSSPNLAGSGNEQFF
TRBJ2-7 few TRBV6-2/TRBV6-3 NA 16 TGTGCCAGCAGTTACGATTTGAGGAAGAACTCCTACGAGCAGTACTTC CASSYDLRKNSYEQYF
TRBJ2-4 NA TRBV6-2/TRBV6-3 TRBD2 17 TGTGCCAGCAGTACCTTAAATAGCGGGGAGGTGGGAAACATTCAGTACTTC CASSTLNSGEVGNIQYF
TRBJ2-7 NA TRBV5-8 TRBD1 15 TGTGCCAGCAGCCTAGTGGGACAGGTGACAAGAGGGCAGTACTTC CASSLVGQVTRGQYF